The rows below give T cell receptor beta chains drawn from one sample of a study of T cell responses to AZD1222 COVID-19 vaccine. Sequenced by immunoSEQ multiplex PCR; TCRdb stores in-frame clones only, minus some. The sample shows roughly 75,000 clones, around 83% of them seen only once. The starting material was peripheral blood, obtained on day 0 of AZD1222 vaccination. The receptor source for this set is an adult in good health. The conserved cysteine and the conserved F or W are not part of the CDR3 here.

TRBJ2-1,TRBV4-2,ASSQNLGQGRYNEQF
TRBJ2-7,TRBV12-3/TRBV12-4,ASSFGGGDEQY
TRBJ2-1,TRBV10-2,ASRSLGRAGSPYNEQF
TRBJ2-5,TRBV5-8,ASSLGLAGIETQY
TRBJ2-5,TRBV28,ASRIFQKETQY
TRBJ1-3,TRBV7-6,ASSLDPGSGSGNTIY
TRBJ2-1,TRBV19,ASSMGDLDEQF
TRBJ1-2,TRBV11-1,ASSLRGAGYT
TRBJ2-7,TRBV10-2,ASSLNGGGRY
TRBJ1-5,TRBV6-5,ASSRESGNQPQH
TRBJ2-5,TRBV28,ASSFGGPGETQY
TRBJ2-1,TRBV9,ASSAQFMGDEQF
TRBJ2-1,TRBV5-8,ASSSTGSSYNEQF
TRBJ2-1,TRBV6-1,ASSERSGQVNEQF
TRBJ1-2,TRBV19,ASKGTVYGYT
TRBJ2-3,TRBV10-3,AISEDVGGSGTDTQY
TRBJ1-3,TRBV18,ASSPDWTGGNTIY
TRBJ2-7,TRBV29-1,SVSVQGPNEQY
TRBJ1-1,TRBV12-3/TRBV12-4,ASNGRGWTEAF
TRBJ1-1,TRBV5-4,ASSSGQGRSAEAF
TRBJ1-2,TRBV6-5,ASSQQGRGYT
TRBJ1-3,TRBV7-2,ASSLNREWAGNTIY
TRBJ1-1,TRBV7-8,ASSLQGLYSEAF
TRBJ1-2,TRBV4-1,ASSYLGGISGYT
TRBJ1-2,TRBV2,ASSRRTAYGYT
TRBJ2-1,TRBV2,ASSYSGEQF
TRBJ1-3,TRBV18,ASSLLSGNTIY
TRBJ2-5,TRBV5-1,ASSYLAETQY